The sequence of this T cell receptor (beta chain) was determined in a study of a mutant IDH1 vaccine in newly diagnosed glioma. Per the germline V gene, CDR1 is SGHVS and CDR2 is FQNEAQ. The CDR3 runs to 15 residues. Unmatched junction bases numbered 2, after V lost 1 base and J lost 5 bases. Comments on this clone: Its target is unknown.

Study-wide results and limits: Vaccine-induced responses were seen in approximately 93% of patients, spanning several MHC alleles.

The protocol was immunoSEQ multiplex PCR, while the TCRdb copy is restricted to in-frame clones and leaves out a portion. The sample includes roughly 130,000 clones, about 82% seen only once; the top ten take about 5.5%. Time point defined: week 11, during vaccination. The content of each vaccine dose was 300 ug of mutant IDH1 20-mer peptide, and topical imiquimod accompanied it. V is TRBV7-8 and J is TRBJ2-1; 10 nucleotides line up with TRBD2. This clonotype was obtained from a man aged 40-50 years with glioma. Here the sequenced sample was PBMCs, taken from a glioma patient whose treatment included an IDH1 peptide vaccine. CDR3 DNA: TGTGCCAGCAGCTTAGGGCTAGCGGGAGACAATGAGCAGTTCTTC. Its translation: CASSLGLAGDNEQFF.